This T cell receptor (beta chain) was documented in a study of blood T cell repertoires in COVID-19. Turning to the study itself: The study drew acute and convalescent COVID-19 samples from the United States, Italy and Spain. T cells, B-cell-depleted T cells, or PBMCs supplied cDNA or gDNA.

Original data processing: Reference gene primers were amplified, and this amplification served to estimate nucleated cell counts. Method: immunoSEQ multiplex PCR; TCRdb's copy keeps in-frame clones and lacks some. V, J and clone size were drawn from that table, and D and trimming were deduced from the DNA. Here the sample spans about 380,000 clones, about 85% being singletons. This clonotype was sampled from a woman under 30 with acute or convalescent COVID-19. The sample taken for sequencing was peripheral blood.

The CDR3 region has the DNA TGTGCCAGTAGTCGAGGAGTAGCAAATGGAAACACCATATATTTT. Encoded protein: CASSRGVANGNTIYF. This sequence joins TRBV19 and TRBJ1-3; no firm D call. CDR3 size: 15 residues. V dropped 5 bases and J dropped 3 bases, with 14 bases sitting between them. The germline CDR1 and CDR2 sequences are LNHDA and SQIVND (reference sequence).